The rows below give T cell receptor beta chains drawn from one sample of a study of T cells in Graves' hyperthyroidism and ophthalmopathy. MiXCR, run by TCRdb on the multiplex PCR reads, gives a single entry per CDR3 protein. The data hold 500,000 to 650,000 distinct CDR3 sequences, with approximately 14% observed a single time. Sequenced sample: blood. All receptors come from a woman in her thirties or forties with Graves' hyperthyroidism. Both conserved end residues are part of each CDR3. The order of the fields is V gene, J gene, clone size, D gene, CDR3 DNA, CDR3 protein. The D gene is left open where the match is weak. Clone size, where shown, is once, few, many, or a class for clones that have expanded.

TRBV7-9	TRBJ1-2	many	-	TGTGCCAGCAGCTTAGAGGCAGGAAACTATGGCTACACCTTC	CASSLEAGNYGYTF
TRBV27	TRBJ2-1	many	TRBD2	TGTGCCAGCAGTTGGGGCGGGAGTCAAAATGAGCAGTTCTTC	CASSWGGSQNEQFF
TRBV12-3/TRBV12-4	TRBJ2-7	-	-	TGTGCCAGCAGTTCACCACCTGGGGCGGGTACGTTAGACTACGAGCAGTACTTC	CASSSPPGAGTLDYEQYF
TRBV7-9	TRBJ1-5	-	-	TGTGCCAGCAGCCCAGCAGGGCAGCATCAGCCCCAGCATTTT	CASSPAGQHQPQHF
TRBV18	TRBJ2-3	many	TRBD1	TGTGCCAGCTCACCACAGGGGGCTATGGCAGATACGCAGTATTTT	CASSPQGAMADTQYF
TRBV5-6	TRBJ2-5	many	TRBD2	TGTGCCAGCAGCCAACCCGGGACTAGCGGGAGGAAGGGGGAGACCCAGTACTTC	CASSQPGTSGRKGETQYF
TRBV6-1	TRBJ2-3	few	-	TGTGCCAGCAAAGGACCGGCCTCCCATACGCAGTATTTT	CASKGPASHTQYF
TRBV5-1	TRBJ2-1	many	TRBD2	TGCGCCAGCAGCTTGGTTTCTAGCGGGAAAGTGAACAATGAGCAGTTCTTC	CASSLVSSGKVNNEQFF
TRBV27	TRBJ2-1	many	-	TGTGCCAGCAGTTTACCCGGTGCGGGAAATGAGCAGTTCTTC	CASSLPGAGNEQFF
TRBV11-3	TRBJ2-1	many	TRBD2	TGTGCCAGCAGGGGCGGGAGGGCCTTGGAATACAATGAGCAGTTCTTC	CASRGGRALEYNEQFF
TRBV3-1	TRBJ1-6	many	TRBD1	TGTGCCAGCAGCCGAGGACAGGGGGCGAAAAGTTCACCCCTCCACTTT	CASSRGQGAKSSPLHF
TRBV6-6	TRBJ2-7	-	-	TGTGCCAGCAGTTACATCCCAAGTAGTTACGAGCAGTACTTC	CASSYIPSSYEQYF
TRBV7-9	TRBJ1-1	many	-	TGTGCCAGCAGCTTAGCGGCGGTTATGAACACTGAAGCTTTCTTT	CASSLAAVMNTEAFF
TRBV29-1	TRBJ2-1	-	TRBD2	TGCAGCGTTGAACGGGGGGACCGGGAGCAGTTCTTC	CSVERGDREQFF
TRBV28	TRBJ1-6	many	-	TGTGCCAGCAGTTCCTTCGGGGGGAGGTCACCCCTCCACTTT	CASSSFGGRSPLHF
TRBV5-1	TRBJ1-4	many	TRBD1	TGTGCCAGCAGTTTGGGACAGGGGGGTGAAAAACTGTTTTTT	CASSLGQGGEKLFF